A single sample is the source of the 22 T cell receptor beta chains below, sequenced in a study of CD8 T cells in ankylosing spondylitis. TCRdb itself ran the 5' RACE reads through MiXCR, one entry per CDR3 protein. The sample includes approximately 60,000 distinct CDR3 sequences, over 5% of them seen just once. Source material: synovial fluid, either unsorted or a sorted T cell fraction (not recorded which). The receptors here all came from a male donor with ankylosing spondylitis.

This clonotype was counted ten times or more. The rearrangement uses TRBV28 and TRBJ1-5, with D possibly being TRBD1 (5 bases). The germline CDR1 and CDR2 sequences are MDHEN and SYDVKM. There are 15 residues in the CDR3. V was pared by 1 base and J by 1 base, with 8 bases between. CDR3 in DNA: TGTGCCAGCAGTTTATTGGGGCAGAGCAATCAGCCCCAGCATTTT. Protein: CASSLLGQSNQPQHF. The full variable domain, rest sourced from reference TRBV28 and TRBJ1-5, is DVKVTQSSRYLVKRTGEKVFLECVQDMDHENMFWYRQDPGLGLRLIYFSYDVKMKEKGDIPEGYSVSREKKERFSLILESASTNQTSMYLCASSLLGQSNQPQHFGDGTRLSIL.

This clonotype occurred many times. V is TRBV29-1 and J is TRBJ2-5; D remains unclear. Germline loops: CDR1 SQVTM, CDR2 ANQGSEA. The germline V and J ends were trimmed by 6 bases and 0 bases, with 5 bases remaining between them. This CDR3 comprises 11 residues. The CDR3 loop reads CSVTYQETQYF. The CDR3 DNA reads TGCAGCGTCACCTACCAAGAGACCCAGTACTTC.

This clonotype was seen ten or more times. The V call is TRBV6-5, the J call TRBJ1-2; D not resolved. V dropped 4 bases and J dropped 2 bases, with 14 bases sitting between them. The germline V gene encodes CDR1 MNHEY and CDR2 SVGAGI. The CDR3 consists of 15 residues. CDR3 region: CASSSINTPNYGYTF. The CDR3, as DNA: TGTGCCAGCAGTTCAATAAACACTCCAAACTATGGCTACACCTTC.

This clonotype was counted only a few times. The chain has TRBV11-3 and TRBJ2-1; D unclear. CDR1 is SGHNT and CDR2 is YENEEA in the germline V gene. CDR3 length equals 14 residues. The V gene lost 8 bases and the J gene lost 8 bases, with 19 bases spanning the gap. CDR3 loop: CASQLGPQVDEQFF. The CDR3 nucleotides are TGTGCCAGCCAACTCGGGCCCCAAGTCGATGAGCAGTTCTTC.

This clonotype was found many times. J is TRBJ2-7 and V is TRBV28; 7 bases line up with TRBD2. Germline V gene sequence: CDR1 MDHEN, CDR2 SYDVKM. The CDR3 totals 15 residues. V trimming: 7 bases; J trimming: 3 bases; junction bases outside the gene matches: 12. The DNA for the CDR3 is TGTGCCAGCAAGGTAGGCGGGAGTCCCGACTACGAGCAGTACTTC. Translation: CASKVGGSPDYEQYF. Full variable domain (missing parts from reference TRBV28 and TRBJ2-7): DVKVTQSSRYLVKRTGEKVFLECVQDMDHENMFWYRQDPGLGLRLIYFSYDVKMKEKGDIPEGYSVSREKKERFSLILESASTNQTSMYLCASKVGGSPDYEQYFGPGTRLTVT.

This clonotype appeared many times. The chain couples TRBV11-3 to TRBJ2-2; D call uncertain. CDR1 is SGHNT, CDR2 YENEEA, per germline. The CDR3 loop spans 15 amino acids. V was cut by 5 bases and J by 4 bases, with 14 bases left in between. CDR3 nucleotide sequence: TGTGCCAGCAGCCCCAAACGAGGAGTCACCGGGGAGCTGTTTTTT. Translating it yields CASSPKRGVTGELFF. Using reference TRBV11-3 and TRBJ2-2 for the parts outside the CDR3, the full variable domain is EAGVVQSPRYKIIEKKQPVAFWCNPISGHNTLYWYLQNLGQGPELLIRYENEEAVDDSQLPKDRFSAERLKGVDSTLKIQPAELGDSAVYLCASSPKRGVTGELFFGEGSRLTVL.

This clonotype was seen at least ten times. The DNA is omitted, as the CDR3 cannot be located on it reliably, and the CDR3 follows TCRdb's listing. This rearrangement joins TRBV2 to TRBJ2-7; the table names TRBD1, a call not compared with the DNA. The CDR3 contains 14 residues when both ends are counted. Germline assignment: CDR1 SNHLY and CDR2 FYNNEI. CDR3 amino acids: CASILGQNSYEQYF.

This clonotype was detected a few times. CDR3 DNA: TGTGCCAGCAGCAAACCAGTCCACGAGCAGTACTTC. It encodes CASSKPVHEQYF. The rearrangement uses TRBV21-1 and TRBJ2-7. TRBV21-1 is an annotated pseudogene. The CDR3 runs to 12 residues.

This clonotype showed up many times. V usage is TRBV29-1 and J usage is TRBJ2-1, with D maybe TRBD2 (6 bases). Trimming shortened V by 7 bases and J by 8 bases, and 9 bases separated the two germline ends. The CDR3 has 10 residues. CDR1 is SQVTM, CDR2 ANQGSEA, per germline. Here the CDR3 reads CSGGGHEQFF. CDR3 in DNA: TGCAGCGGAGGAGGGCATGAGCAGTTCTTC.

This clonotype was seen ten or more times. CDR3 DNA sequence: TGCGCCAGCAGCCGGGGACTAGCGGGAGCCGGGGAGCTGTTTTTT. Amino acids: CASSRGLAGAGELFF. The V gene is TRBV4-1, the J gene TRBJ2-2, with 14 bases aligning to TRBD2. There are 15 residues in the CDR3. J gave up 6 bases and V 4 bases, and 1 base lay outside the gene matches. CDR1 is MGHRA and CDR2 is YSYEKL in the germline V gene.

At least ten counts were recorded for this clonotype. The chain has TRBV11-2 and TRBJ1-5, with D maybe TRBD1 (5 bases). Germline lookup yields CDR1 SGHAT and CDR2 FQNNGV. V dropped 5 bases and J dropped 4 bases, with 15 bases sitting between them. The CDR3 is made up of 15 amino acids. CDR3 DNA sequence: TGTGCCAGCAGCCATGGGGCCCCAGCTAATCAGCCCCAGCATTTT. This codes for CASSHGAPANQPQHF.

This clonotype has a count of ten or more. The genes are TRBV7-2 and TRBJ2-3; D is ambiguous. In germline, CDR1 is SGHTA, CDR2 FQGNSA. V was shortened by 5 bases and J by 5 bases, with 14 bases between the two germline ends. This CDR3 region has 14 residues. DNA for the CDR3: TGTGCCAGCAGCCGACGGACCCAGCGAGATACGCAGTATTTT. Translation: CASSRRTQRDTQYF.

The sample holds many counts of this clonotype. The chain joins TRBV29-1 to TRBJ1-4; D gene uncertain. Trimming shortened V by 8 bases and J by 5 bases, and 12 bases separated the two germline ends. CDR3 length: 12 residues. Germline V CDR1 and CDR2: SQVTM, ANQGSEA. CDR3 coding DNA: TGCAGCTACCCGGGCCGGAATGAAAAACTGTTTTTT. Translation gives CSYPGRNEKLFF. The full variable domain, rest sourced from reference TRBV29-1 and TRBJ1-4, is SAVISQKPSRDICQRGTSLTIQCQVDSQVTMMFWYRQQPGQSLTLIATANQGSEATYESGFVIDKFPISRPNLTFSTLTVSNMSPEDSSIYLCSYPGRNEKLFFGSGTQLSVL.

Many counts were recorded for this clonotype. The chain is built from TRBV7-9 and TRBJ2-7, with D hard to call. The V end was cut by 1 base, the J end by 6 bases, with 13 bases between. This CDR3 region has 14 residues. Per the germline V gene, CDR1 is SEHNR and CDR2 is FQNEAQ (reference sequence). The DNA for the CDR3 is TGTGCCAGCAGCTTAGAAGGCGGACGGGCCGAGCAGTACTTC. As protein: CASSLEGGRAEQYF. The full variable domain, rest sourced from reference TRBV7-9 and TRBJ2-7, is DTGVSQNPRHKITKRGQNVTFRCDPISEHNRLYWYRQTLGQGPEFLTYFQNEAQLEKSRLLSDRFSAERPKGSFSTLEIQRTEQGDSAMYLCASSLEGGRAEQYFGPGTRLTVT.

J is TRBJ1-4 and V is TRBV14, with TRBD1 matching 7 bases. The CDR3 has 14 residues. Germline V CDR1 and CDR2: SGHDN, FVKESK. With 2 bases clipped from V and 8 bases from J, the junction kept 5 bases outside the gene matches. This CDR3 is CASSQLGTAEKLFF. The CDR3 nucleotides are TGTGCCAGCAGCCAACTCGGGACAGCCGAAAAACTGTTTTTT. The full variable domain, completed using reference TRBV14 and TRBJ1-4, is EAGVTQFPSHSVIEKGQTVTLRCDPISGHDNLYWYRRVMGKEIKFLLHFVKESKQDESGMPNNRFLAERTGGTYSTLKVQPAELEDSGVYFCASSQLGTAEKLFFGSGTQLSVL.

The table lists this clonotype with many counts. The chain links TRBV20-1 to TRBJ2-1, with D possibly matching TRBD2 (6 bases). Trimming stripped 3 bases from V and 5 bases from J, with 11 bases between. Germline CDR1 is DFQATT and CDR2 is SNEGSKA (reference sequence). The CDR3 spans 13 residues. CDR3 nucleotides: TGCAGTGCTAGGTTGGCGGGAAACAATGAGCAGTTCTTC. It is translated as CSARLAGNNEQFF.

In this sample, this clonotype turned up many times. V gene TRBV12-3 or TRBV12-4 combines with J gene TRBJ2-7, with TRBD2 matching over 9 bases. The CDR3 runs to 14 residues. V lost 5 bases to trimming and J lost 7 bases; unmatched junction nucleotides: 9. CDR3 sequence (DNA): TGTGCCAGCAGTCCCGCGGGAGGGCCGAGAGAGCAGTACTTC. Its translation: CASSPAGGPREQYF.

This clonotype has ten or more counts. This chain joins TRBV24-1 and TRBJ2-2, with D possibly being TRBD2 (5 bases). The CDR3 sequence is 15 residues long. Trimming left V 4 bases short and J 1 base short, with 9 bases between. Germline V gene data show CDR1 as KGHDR and CDR2 as SFDVKD. In DNA form, the CDR3 reads TGTGCCACCAGTGACCAGGACTGGAACACCGGGGAGCTGTTTTTT. Translating it yields CATSDQDWNTGELFF.

Of note for this clonotype: Since a much larger clone is just one base distant, this may be a read error. Lacking the conserved final phenylalanine or tryptophan, this CDR3 likely reflects a read error. This sequence joins TRBV28 and TRBJ2-7; D ambiguous. The CDR3 has 15 residues. Deletions cut 6 bases from V and 7 bases from J, with 22 bases between. Germline V lookup: CDR1 MDHEN, CDR2 SYDVKM. The CDR3 loop is CASSQSLILQGEQYL. CDR3 sequence (DNA): TGTGCCAGCAGCCAAAGCCTCATCCTTCAAGGGGAGCAGTACTTG.

The sample holds many counts of this clonotype. The V and J genes are TRBV28 and TRBJ1-3; tentative D call: TRBD1 (6 bases). V was shortened by 4 bases and J by 7 bases, with 17 bases between the two germline ends. The CDR3 sequence is 15 residues long. Germline CDR1 MDHEN, CDR2 SYDVKM. The CDR3 is CASSSPGGAGNTIYF. The CDR3, as DNA: TGTGCCAGCAGTTCGCCCGGGGGCGCGGGGAACACCATATATTTT.

This clonotype was found many times. The chain carries TRBV2 and TRBJ2-7; 10 positions agree with TRBD2. Germline V gene lookup returns CDR1 SNHLY and CDR2 FYNNEI. The V segment lost 0 bases and the J segment 0 bases; nucleotides outside the gene matches: 8. The CDR3 length is 18 residues. CDR3 nucleotide sequence: TGTGCCAGCAGTGAAGCGGGATCTAGGACTAGCGGCTCCTACGAGCAGTACTTC. This translates into CASSEAGSRTSGSYEQYF.

The chain recombines TRBV11-2 with TRBJ1-2; 12 positions agree with TRBD1. This CDR3 is 17 amino acids long. Losses at the gene ends were 5 bases for V and 4 bases for J; bases not matched to a gene: 11. Germline CDR1 SGHAT, CDR2 FQNNGV. As DNA, the CDR3 is TGTGCCAGCAGCCCGCCCGGGACAGGGGGCGAGGGCTATGGCTACACCTTC. This codes for CASSPPGTGGEGYGYTF.